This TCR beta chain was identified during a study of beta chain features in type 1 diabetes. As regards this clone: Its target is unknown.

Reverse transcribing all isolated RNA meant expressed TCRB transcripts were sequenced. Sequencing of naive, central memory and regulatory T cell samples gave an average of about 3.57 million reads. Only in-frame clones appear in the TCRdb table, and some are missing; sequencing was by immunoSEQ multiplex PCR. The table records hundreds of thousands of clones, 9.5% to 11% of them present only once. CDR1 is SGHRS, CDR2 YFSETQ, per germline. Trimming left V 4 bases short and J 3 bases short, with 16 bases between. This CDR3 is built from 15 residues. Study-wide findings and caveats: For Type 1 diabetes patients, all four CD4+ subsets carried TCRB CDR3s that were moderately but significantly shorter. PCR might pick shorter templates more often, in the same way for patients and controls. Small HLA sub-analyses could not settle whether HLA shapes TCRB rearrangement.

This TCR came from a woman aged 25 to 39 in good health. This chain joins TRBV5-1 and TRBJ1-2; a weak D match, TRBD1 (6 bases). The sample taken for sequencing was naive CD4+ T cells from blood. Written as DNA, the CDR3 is TGCGCCAGCAGCATGGGTCAGGGGTTGGACTATGGCTACACCTTC. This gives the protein CASSMGQGLDYGYTF.